The clone carrying this TCR beta chain was picked up one time. Germline CDR1 MDHEN, CDR2 SYDVKM. The CDR3 length is 11 residues. The V end was cut by 10 bases, the J end by 3 bases, with 9 bases between. Authors' analysis steps: Reference gene primers were amplified, and this amplification served to estimate nucleated cell counts. Assay used: immunoSEQ multiplex PCR; TCRdb lists only in-frame clones, some missing. The D gene and trimming were derived from the DNA, and the V and J assignments and clone size from that table. The sample lists around 100,000 clones, approximately 79% occurring once. This record comes from a study of blood T cell repertoires in COVID-19. Background on the study: Samples came from the United States, Italy and Spain, spanning acute and convalescent COVID-19. T cells, B-cell-depleted T cells, or PBMCs provided the cDNA or gDNA that served as material.

This clonotype was sampled from a man aged 65-85 years with active or convalescent COVID-19. The sample taken for sequencing was peripheral blood. The rearrangement joins TRBV28 to TRBJ1-1; D uncertain. CDR3 region: CATRLDTEAFF. The CDR3 DNA reads TGTGCCACGAGGTTGGACACTGAAGCTTTCTTT.